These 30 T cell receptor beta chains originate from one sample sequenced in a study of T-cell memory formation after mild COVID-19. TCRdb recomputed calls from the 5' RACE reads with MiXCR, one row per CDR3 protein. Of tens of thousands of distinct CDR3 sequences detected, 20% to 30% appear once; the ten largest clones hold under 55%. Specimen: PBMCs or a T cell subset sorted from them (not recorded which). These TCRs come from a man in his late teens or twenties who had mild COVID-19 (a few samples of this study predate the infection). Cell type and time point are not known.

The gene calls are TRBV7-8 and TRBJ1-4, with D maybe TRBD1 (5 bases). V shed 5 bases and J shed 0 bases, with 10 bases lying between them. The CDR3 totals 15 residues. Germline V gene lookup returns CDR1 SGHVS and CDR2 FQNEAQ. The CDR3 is CASSVEQATNEKLFF. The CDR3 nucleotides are TGTGCCAGCAGCGTAGAACAGGCAACTAATGAAAAACTGTTTTTT.

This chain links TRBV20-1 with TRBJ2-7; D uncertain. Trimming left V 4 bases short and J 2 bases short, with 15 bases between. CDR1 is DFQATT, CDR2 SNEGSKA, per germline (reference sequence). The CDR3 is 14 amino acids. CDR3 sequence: CSAIRKHNPYEQYV. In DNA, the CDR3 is TGCAGTGCTATCCGAAAGCACAACCCCTACGAGCAGTACGTC.

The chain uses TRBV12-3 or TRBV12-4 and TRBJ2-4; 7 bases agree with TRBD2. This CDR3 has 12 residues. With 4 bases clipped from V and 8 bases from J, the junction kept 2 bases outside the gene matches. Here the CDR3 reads CASSWEGDIQYF. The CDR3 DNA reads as TGTGCCAGCAGTTGGGAGGGAGACATTCAGTACTTC.

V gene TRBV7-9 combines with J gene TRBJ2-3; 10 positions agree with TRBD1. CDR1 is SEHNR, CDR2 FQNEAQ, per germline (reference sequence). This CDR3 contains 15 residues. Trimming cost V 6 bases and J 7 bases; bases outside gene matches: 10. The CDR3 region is CASSKMDRGSHTQYF. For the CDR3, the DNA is TGTGCCAGCAGTAAGATGGACAGGGGGTCCCATACGCAGTATTTT.

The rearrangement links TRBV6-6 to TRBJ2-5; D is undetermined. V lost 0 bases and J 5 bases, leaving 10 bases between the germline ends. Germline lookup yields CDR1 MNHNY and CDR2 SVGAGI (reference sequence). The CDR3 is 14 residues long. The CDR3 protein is CASSYSQTPETQYF. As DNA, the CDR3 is TGTGCCAGCAGTTACTCTCAGACACCGGAGACCCAGTACTTC.

As DNA, the CDR3 is TGTGCCAGCAGCTTAACAGTGGGCGATGAGCAGTTCTTC. Protein sequence: CASSLTVGDEQFF. The V call is TRBV13, the J call TRBJ2-1; D gene uncertain. This CDR3 spans 13 amino acids. Per germline, CDR1 PRHDT and CDR2 FYEKMQ (reference sequence). V was shortened by 2 bases and J by 8 bases, with 10 bases between the two germline ends.

The CDR3 spells CASSLPQTGRPNEQFF. In DNA form, the CDR3 reads TGTGCCAGCAGCTTACCCCAGACGGGGCGACCCAATGAGCAGTTCTTC. The gene calls are TRBV7-6 and TRBJ2-1; D possibly matches TRBD1 or TRBD2 (5 bases each). Looked up from germline, CDR1 is SGHVS and CDR2 is FNYEAQ. With 2 bases removed from V and 6 bases from J, the gap between germline ends came to 17 bases. This CDR3 contains 16 residues.

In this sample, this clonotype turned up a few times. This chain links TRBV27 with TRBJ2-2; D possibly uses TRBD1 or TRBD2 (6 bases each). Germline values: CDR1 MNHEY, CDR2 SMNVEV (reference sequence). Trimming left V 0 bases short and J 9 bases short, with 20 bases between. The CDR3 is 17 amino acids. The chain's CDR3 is CASSLSPRGPLLRELFF. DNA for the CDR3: TGTGCCAGCAGTTTATCGCCTCGGGGGCCTCTGTTAAGGGAGCTGTTTTTT.

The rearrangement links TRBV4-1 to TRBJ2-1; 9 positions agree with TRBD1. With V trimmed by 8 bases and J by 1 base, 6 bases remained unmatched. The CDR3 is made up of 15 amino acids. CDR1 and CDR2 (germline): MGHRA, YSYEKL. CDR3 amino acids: CASEDRGISYNEQFF. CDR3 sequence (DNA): TGCGCCAGCGAAGACAGGGGGATTTCCTACAATGAGCAGTTCTTC.

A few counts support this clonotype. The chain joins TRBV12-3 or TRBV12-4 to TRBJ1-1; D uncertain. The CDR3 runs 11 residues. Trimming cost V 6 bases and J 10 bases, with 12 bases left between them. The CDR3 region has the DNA TGTGCCAGCAGGGGTGGGGTATCAGCTTTCTTT. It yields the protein CASRGGVSAFF.

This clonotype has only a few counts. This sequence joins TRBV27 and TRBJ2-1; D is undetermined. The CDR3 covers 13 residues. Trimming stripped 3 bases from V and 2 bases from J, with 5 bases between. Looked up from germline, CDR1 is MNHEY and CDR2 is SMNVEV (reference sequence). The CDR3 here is CASSFGPYNEQFF. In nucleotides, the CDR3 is TGTGCCAGCAGTTTCGGGCCCTACAATGAGCAGTTCTTC.

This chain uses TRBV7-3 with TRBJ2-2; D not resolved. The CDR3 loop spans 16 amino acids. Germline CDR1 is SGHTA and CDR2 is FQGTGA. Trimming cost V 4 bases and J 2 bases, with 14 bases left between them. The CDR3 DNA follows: TGTGCCAGCAGCTCCGGATTGGGAACCAACACCGGGGAGCTGTTTTTT. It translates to CASSSGLGTNTGELFF.

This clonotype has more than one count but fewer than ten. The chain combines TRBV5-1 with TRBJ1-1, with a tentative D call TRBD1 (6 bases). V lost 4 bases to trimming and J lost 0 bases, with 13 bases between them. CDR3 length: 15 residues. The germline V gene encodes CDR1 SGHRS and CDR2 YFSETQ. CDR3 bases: TGCGCCAGCAGCCCATGGACAGAGATGAACACTGAAGCTTTCTTT. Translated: CASSPWTEMNTEAFF.

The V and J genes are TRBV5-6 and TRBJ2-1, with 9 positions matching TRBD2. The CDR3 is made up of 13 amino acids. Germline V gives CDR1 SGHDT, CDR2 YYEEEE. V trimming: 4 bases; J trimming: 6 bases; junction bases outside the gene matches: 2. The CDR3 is CASSLGLANEQFF. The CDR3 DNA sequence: TGTGCCAGCAGCCTGGGACTAGCCAATGAGCAGTTCTTC.

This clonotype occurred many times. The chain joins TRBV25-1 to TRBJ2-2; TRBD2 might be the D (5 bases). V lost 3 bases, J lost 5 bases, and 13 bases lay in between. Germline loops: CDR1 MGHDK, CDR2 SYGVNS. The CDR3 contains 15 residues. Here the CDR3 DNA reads TGTGCCAGCAGTGATGGAGTAGGAGGTACCGGGGAGCTGTTTTTT. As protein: CASSDGVGGTGELFF.

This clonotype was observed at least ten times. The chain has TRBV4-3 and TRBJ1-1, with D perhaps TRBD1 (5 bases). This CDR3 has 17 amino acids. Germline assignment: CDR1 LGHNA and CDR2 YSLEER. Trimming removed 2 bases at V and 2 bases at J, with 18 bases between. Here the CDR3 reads CASSQRAAEGRNTEAFF. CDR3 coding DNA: TGCGCCAGCAGCCAAAGGGCGGCGGAGGGGAGAAACACTGAAGCTTTCTTT.

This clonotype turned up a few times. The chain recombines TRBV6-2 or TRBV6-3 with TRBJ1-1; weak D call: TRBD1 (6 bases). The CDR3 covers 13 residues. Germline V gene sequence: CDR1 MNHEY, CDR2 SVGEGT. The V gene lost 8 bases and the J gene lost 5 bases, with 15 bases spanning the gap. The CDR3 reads CASRRRGGTEAFF. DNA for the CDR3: TGTGCCAGCCGACGAAGGGGGGGGACTGAAGCTTTCTTT.

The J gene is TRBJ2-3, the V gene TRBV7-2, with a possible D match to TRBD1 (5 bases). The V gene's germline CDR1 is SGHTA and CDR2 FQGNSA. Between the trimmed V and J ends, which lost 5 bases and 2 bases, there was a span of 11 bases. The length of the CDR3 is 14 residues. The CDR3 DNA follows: TGTGCCAGCAGCCGCCTGACAGACACAGATACGCAGTATTTT. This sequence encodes CASSRLTDTDTQYF.

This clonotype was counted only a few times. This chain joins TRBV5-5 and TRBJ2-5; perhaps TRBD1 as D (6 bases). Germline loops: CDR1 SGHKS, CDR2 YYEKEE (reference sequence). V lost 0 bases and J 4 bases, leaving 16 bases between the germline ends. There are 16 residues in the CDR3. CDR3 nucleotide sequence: TGTGCCAGCAGCTTGGGAGCGGTGTTGGGGGCAGAGACCCAGTACTTC. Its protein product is CASSLGAVLGAETQYF.

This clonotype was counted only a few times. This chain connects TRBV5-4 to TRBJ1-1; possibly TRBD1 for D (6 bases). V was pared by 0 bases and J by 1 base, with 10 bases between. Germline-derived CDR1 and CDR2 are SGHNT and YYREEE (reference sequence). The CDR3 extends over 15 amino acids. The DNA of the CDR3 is TGTGCCAGCAGCTTGGTGGGACATAGGAACACTGAAGCTTTCTTT. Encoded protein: CASSLVGHRNTEAFF.

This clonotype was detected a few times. CDR3 sequence: CASNEVSQPQHF. Written as DNA, the CDR3 is TGTGCCAGTAATGAAGTTTCCCAGCCCCAGCATTTT. The chain joins TRBV19 to TRBJ1-5; no definite D call. V dropped 7 bases and J dropped 7 bases, with 11 bases sitting between them. The germline CDR1 and CDR2 sequences are LNHDA and SQIVND (reference sequence). The CDR3 length is 12 residues.

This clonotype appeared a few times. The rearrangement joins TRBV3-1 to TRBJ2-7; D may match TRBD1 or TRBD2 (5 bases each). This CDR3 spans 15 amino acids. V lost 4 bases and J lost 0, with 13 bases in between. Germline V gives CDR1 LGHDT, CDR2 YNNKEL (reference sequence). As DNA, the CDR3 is TGTGCCAGCAGCCTCGGGACGTCCAGCTCCTACGAGCAGTACTTC. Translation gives CASSLGTSSSYEQYF.

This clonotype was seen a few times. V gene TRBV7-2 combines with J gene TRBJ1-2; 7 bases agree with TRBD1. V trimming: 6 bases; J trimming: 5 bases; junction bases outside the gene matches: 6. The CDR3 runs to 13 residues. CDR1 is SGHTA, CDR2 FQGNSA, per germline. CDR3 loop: CASRPRGLYGYTF. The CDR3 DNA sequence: TGTGCCAGCAGGCCAAGGGGGCTTTATGGCTACACCTTC.

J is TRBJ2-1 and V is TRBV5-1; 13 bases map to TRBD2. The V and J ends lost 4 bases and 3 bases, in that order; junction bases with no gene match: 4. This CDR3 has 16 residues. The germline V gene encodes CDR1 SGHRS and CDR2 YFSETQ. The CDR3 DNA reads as TGCGCCAGCAGCCTAACTAGCGGGGGGGGCTACAATGAGCAGTTCTTC. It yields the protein CASSLTSGGGYNEQFF.

CDR3 region: CSARVRQGTPGANVLTF. The CDR3, as DNA: TGCAGTGCTAGAGTAAGACAGGGGACTCCTGGGGCCAACGTCCTGACTTTC. V usage is TRBV20-1 and J usage is TRBJ2-6; 8 bases map to TRBD1. Germline CDR1 is DFQATT and CDR2 is SNEGSKA (reference sequence). The CDR3 contains 17 residues. Trimming at V came to 1 base and at J to 2 bases, leaving 7 bases not matched to a gene.

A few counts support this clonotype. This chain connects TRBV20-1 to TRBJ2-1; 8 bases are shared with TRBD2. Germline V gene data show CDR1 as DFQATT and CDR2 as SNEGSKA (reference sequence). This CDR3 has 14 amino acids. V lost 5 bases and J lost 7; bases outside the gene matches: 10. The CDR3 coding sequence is TGCAGTGCTGGCCGGACTAGCCCTGGGAATGAGCAGTTCTTC. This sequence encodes CSAGRTSPGNEQFF.

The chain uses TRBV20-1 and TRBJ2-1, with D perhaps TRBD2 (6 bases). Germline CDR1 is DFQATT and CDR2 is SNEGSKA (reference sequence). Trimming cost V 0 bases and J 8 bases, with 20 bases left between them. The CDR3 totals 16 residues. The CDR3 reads CSARDGLGERADEQFF. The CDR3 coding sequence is TGCAGTGCTAGAGATGGCCTAGGGGAGCGGGCCGATGAGCAGTTCTTC.

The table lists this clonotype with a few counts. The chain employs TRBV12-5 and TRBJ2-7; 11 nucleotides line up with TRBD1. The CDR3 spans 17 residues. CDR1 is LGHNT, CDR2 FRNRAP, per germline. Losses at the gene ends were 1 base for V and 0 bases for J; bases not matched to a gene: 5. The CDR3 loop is CASGLAGQGAPSYEQYF. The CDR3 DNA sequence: TGTGCTAGTGGTTTGGCCGGACAGGGGGCGCCCTCCTACGAGCAGTACTTC.

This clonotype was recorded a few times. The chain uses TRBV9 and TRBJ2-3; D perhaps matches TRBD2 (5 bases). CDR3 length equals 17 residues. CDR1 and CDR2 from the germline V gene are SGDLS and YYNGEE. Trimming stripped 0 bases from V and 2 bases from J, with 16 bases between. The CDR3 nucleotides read TGTGCCAGCAGCGTAGGACCGGGGATCGCCAACACAGATACGCAGTATTTT. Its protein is CASSVGPGIANTDTQYF.

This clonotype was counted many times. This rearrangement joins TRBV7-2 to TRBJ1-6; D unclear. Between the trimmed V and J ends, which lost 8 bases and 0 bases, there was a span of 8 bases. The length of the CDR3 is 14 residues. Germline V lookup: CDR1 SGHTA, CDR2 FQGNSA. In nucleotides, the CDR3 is TGTGCCAGCCGATCGGCCTCCTATAATTCACCCCTCCACTTT. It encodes CASRSASYNSPLHF.